This T cell receptor (beta chain) was recorded in a study of T cell responses to AZD1222 COVID-19 vaccine. Overall study results and limits: Scientists sampled the repertoires only once the peak T cell response had passed. Once two AZD1222 doses were given, Spike-specific TCR breadth and depth went up.

Details on this clone: Its antigen is unknown.

Only in-frame clones appear in the TCRdb table, and some are missing; sequencing was by immunoSEQ multiplex PCR. This table holds 100,000 or so clones, roughly nine tenths found once. This CDR3 has 16 amino acids. Trimming removed 1 base from V and 5 bases from J; junction bases left unmatched: 7. Germline V gene lookup returns CDR1 SEHNR and CDR2 FQNEAQ (reference sequence). The V gene is TRBV7-9, the J gene TRBJ2-1; 8 positions match TRBD1. The TCR originated in an adult in good health. The material sequenced was peripheral blood, taken on day 0 of AZD1222 vaccination. DNA of the CDR3: TGTGCCAGCAGCTTAGTGGTAGACAGGGGCCACAATGAGCAGTTCTTC. Amino acid sequence: CASSLVVDRGHNEQFF. The full variable domain, in which reference TRBV7-9 and TRBJ2-1 provide the parts outside the CDR3, is DTGVSQNPRHKITKRGQNVTFRCDPISEHNRLYWYRQTLGQGPEFLTYFQNEAQLEKSRLLSDRFSAERPKGSFSTLEIQRTEQGDSAMYLCASSLVVDRGHNEQFFGPGTRLTVL.